This TCR beta chain was recorded in a study of tumor T cells in aggressive B-cell lymphoma (dated 2017 in TCRdb). Turning to this clone: Its target antigen remains unknown. Base qualities are not provided; no much larger clone lies one nucleotide away.

Trimming at the junction amounts to 1 base on V and 0 bases on J, and the germline ends lie 8 bases apart. The germline V gene yields SGHDT for CDR1 and YYEEEE for CDR2. Counted from cysteine to phenylalanine, this CDR3 has 15 amino acids. The sequence is cut down to CDR3 DNA, 45 bases in frame from base 1. The library relied on the immunoSEQ multiplex PCR assay. TCRdb holds this immuneACCESS table with in-frame rearrangements only. Some clones are missing; in checked studies, unresolved V genes explain under half, and the rest has no known cause. This sample has some 7,000 clones in its table, and 88% of those were observed once. The biggest ten clones account for approximately 3% of the sample.

The clonotype comes from an adult with diffuse large B cell lymphoma. Some clones in this sample may be carry-over from other donors' samples. Sequenced sample: tumor tissue. The rearranged segments are TRBV5-6 and TRBJ2-4; too little of a D gene remains to name it. This receptor has the CDR3 CASSLLSLAKNIQYF. The DNA sequence is as follows: TGTGCCAGCAGCTTGCTGAGTCTAGCCAAAAACATTCAGTACTTC.